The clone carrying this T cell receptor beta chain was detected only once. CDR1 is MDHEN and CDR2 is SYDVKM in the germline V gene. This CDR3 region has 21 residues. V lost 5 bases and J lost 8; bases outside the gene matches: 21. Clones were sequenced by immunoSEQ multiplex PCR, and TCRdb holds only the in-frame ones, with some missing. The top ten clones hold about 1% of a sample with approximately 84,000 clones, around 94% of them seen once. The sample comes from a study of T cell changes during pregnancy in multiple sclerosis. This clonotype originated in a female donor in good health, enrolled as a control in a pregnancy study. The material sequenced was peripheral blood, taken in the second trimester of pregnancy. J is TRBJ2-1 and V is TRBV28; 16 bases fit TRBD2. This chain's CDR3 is CASSTPIVPGLAGGPLYEQFF. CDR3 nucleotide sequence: TGTGCCAGCAGTACCCCGATAGTCCCGGGACTAGCGGGAGGGCCCTTGTATGAGCAGTTCTTC.